This T cell receptor (beta chain) stems from a study of T cell repertoires in cytomegalovirus infection. A single record per CDR3 protein comes from TCRdb applying MiXCR to the reads. The data contain around 320,000 distinct CDR3 sequences, more than 8% of them seen just once; the ten biggest clones take up about 3.9%. The CDR3 has 14 amino acids. Trimming took off 6 bases at V and 6 bases at J, with 15 bases between the two ends. The germline CDR1 and CDR2 sequences are LNHDA and SQIVND (reference sequence). Only a few counts were recorded for this clonotype. The sequenced sample was PBMCs. This chain joins TRBV19 and TRBJ1-5; D possibly corresponds to TRBD1 (6 bases). The origin of this receptor is a human donor in good health (CMV status not recorded). Some clones in this sample may be carry-over from other donors' samples. The CDR3 nucleotides are TGTGCCAGTAGGCCCCGGACAGCGAGTCAGCCCCAGCATTTT. This gives the protein CASRPRTASQPQHF.